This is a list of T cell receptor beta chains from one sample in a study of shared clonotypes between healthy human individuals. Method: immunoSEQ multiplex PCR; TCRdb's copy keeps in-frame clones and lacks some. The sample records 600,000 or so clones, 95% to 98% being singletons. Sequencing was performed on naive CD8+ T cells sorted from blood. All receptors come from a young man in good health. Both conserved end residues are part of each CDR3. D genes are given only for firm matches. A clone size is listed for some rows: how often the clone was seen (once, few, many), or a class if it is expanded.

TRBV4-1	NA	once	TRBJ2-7	CASSQGGSTFYEQYF	TGCGCCAGCAGCCAAGGGGGATCCACTTTCTACGAGCAGTACTTC
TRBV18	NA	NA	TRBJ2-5	CASSLPVLQETQYF	TGTGCCAGCTCACTACCGGTATTACAAGAGACCCAGTACTTC
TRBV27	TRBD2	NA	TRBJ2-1	CASSLAGEIYNEQFF	TGTGCCAGCAGTTTAGCGGGAGAAATCTACAATGAGCAGTTCTTC
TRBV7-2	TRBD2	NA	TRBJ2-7	CASRSGSGYEQYF	TGTGCCAGCCGGAGCGGGAGCGGTTACGAGCAGTACTTC
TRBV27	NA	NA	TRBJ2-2	CASSISGSGNTGELFF	TGTGCCAGCAGCATCAGTGGGAGCGGGAACACCGGGGAGCTGTTTTTT
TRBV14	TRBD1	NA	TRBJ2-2	CASSQEQGALTGELFF	TGTGCCAGCAGCCAAGAGCAGGGGGCCCTCACCGGGGAGCTGTTTTTT
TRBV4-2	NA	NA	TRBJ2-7	CASSQVPEGDEQYF	TGTGCCAGCAGCCAAGTCCCCGAGGGGGACGAGCAGTACTTC
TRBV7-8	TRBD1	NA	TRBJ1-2	CASSGAASPGQGDGYTF	TGTGCCAGCAGCGGGGCAGCATCTCCGGGACAGGGAGATGGCTACACCTTC
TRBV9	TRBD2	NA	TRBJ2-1	CASSVGGLAADNEQFF	TGTGCCAGCAGCGTAGGTGGACTAGCGGCCGACAATGAGCAGTTCTTC
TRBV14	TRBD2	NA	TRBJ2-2	CASSPLAGAGELFF	TGTGCCAGCAGCCCGCTAGCGGGAGCTGGGGAGCTGTTTTTT
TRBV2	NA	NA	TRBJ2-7	CASSEGNKRYEQYF	TGTGCCAGCAGTGAGGGGAACAAGCGCTACGAGCAGTACTTC
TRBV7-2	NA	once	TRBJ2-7	CASSSGDFAYEQYF	TGTGCCAGCAGCTCCGGGGACTTTGCCTACGAGCAGTACTTC
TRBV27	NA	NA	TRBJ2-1	CASSRQALAYEQFF	TGTGCCAGCAGTCGACAGGCCCTAGCCTATGAGCAGTTCTTC
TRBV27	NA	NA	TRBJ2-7	CASRGLNEQYF	TGTGCCAGCCGGGGTCTAAACGAGCAGTACTTC